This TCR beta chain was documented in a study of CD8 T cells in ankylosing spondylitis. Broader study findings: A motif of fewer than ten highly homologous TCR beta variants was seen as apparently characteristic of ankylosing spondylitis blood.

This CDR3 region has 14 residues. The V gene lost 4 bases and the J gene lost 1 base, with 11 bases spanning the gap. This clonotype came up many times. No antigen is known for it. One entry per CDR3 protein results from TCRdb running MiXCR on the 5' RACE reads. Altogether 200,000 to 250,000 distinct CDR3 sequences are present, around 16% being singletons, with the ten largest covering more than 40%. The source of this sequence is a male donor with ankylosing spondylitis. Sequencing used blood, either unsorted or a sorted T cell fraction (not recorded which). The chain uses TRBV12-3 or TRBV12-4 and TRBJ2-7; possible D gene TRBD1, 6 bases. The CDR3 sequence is CASSSWTASYEQYF. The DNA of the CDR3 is TGTGCCAGCAGTTCCTGGACAGCATCCTACGAGCAGTACTTC.